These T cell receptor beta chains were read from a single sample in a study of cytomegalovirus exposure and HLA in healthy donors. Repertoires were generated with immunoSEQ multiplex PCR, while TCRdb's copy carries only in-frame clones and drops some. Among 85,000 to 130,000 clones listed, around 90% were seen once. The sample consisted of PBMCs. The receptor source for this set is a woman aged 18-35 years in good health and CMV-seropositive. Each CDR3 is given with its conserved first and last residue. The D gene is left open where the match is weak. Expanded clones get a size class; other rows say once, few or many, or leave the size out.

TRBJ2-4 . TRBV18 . CASSPGTKNIQYF TGTGCCAGCTCACCTGGGACTAAAAACATTCAGTACTTC
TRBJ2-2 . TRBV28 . CASSFSRDTGELFF TGTGCCAGCAGTTTCAGCAGGGACACCGGGGAGCTGTTTTTT
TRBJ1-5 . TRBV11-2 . CASSSGPDSNQPQHF TGTGCCAGCAGCTCCGGTCCTGATAGCAATCAGCCCCAGCATTTT
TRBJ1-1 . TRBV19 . CASSNTYEAFF TGTGCCAGTAGTAACACGTACGAAGCTTTCTTT
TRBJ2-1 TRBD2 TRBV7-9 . CASSLGGTRGEQFF TGTGCCAGCAGCTTAGGGGGGACTAGGGGTGAGCAGTTCTTC
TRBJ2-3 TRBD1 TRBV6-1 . CASRAGGIRADTQYF TGTGCCAGCAGGGCAGGGGGTATCCGGGCAGATACGCAGTATTTT
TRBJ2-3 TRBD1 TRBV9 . CASSVGGQGVGDTQYF TGTGCCAGCAGCGTAGGGGGACAGGGGGTAGGAGATACGCAGTATTTT
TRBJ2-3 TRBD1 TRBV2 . CASTRDRGPDTQYF TGTGCCAGCACCCGGGACAGGGGACCAGATACGCAGTATTTT
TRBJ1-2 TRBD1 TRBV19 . CASSMGQGDYGYTF TGTGCCAGTAGTATGGGACAGGGGGATTATGGCTACACCTTC
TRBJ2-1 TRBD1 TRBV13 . CASSPGQGIYNEQFF TGTGCCAGCAGTCCTGGACAGGGCATCTACAATGAGCAGTTCTTC
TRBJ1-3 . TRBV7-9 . CASSSRALDTIYF TGTGCCAGCAGTTCTCGAGCGTTGGACACCATATATTTT
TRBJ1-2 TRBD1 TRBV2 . CASSAGQGAGDYGYTF TGTGCCAGCAGTGCGGGACAGGGGGCAGGGGACTATGGCTACACCTTC
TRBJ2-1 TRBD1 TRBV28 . CASRPGDRARGGKNEQFF TGTGCCAGCAGACCCGGGGACAGGGCACGGGGCGGGAAGAATGAGCAGTTCTTC
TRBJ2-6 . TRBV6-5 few CASSYGGSGANVLTF TGTGCCAGCAGTTACGGCGGCTCTGGGGCCAACGTCCTGACTTTC
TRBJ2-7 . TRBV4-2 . CASSPLGAGEQYF TGTGCCAGCAGCCCCCTAGGGGCTGGCGAGCAGTACTTC
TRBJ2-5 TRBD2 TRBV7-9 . CASSHGTSGETQYF TGTGCCAGCAGCCACGGAACTAGCGGAGAGACCCAGTACTTC
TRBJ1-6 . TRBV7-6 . CASSPQGGHSPLHF TGTGCCAGCAGCCCACAGGGAGGGCATTCACCCCTCCACTTT
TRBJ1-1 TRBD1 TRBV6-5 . CASRTGQGGNTEAFF TGTGCCAGCAGAACCGGACAGGGGGGGAACACTGAAGCTTTCTTT
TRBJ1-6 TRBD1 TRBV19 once CASSIVPTGGNSPLHF TGTGCCAGTAGTATAGTACCGACAGGGGGTAATTCACCCCTCCACTTT
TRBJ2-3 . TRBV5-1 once CASKLTSVTDTQYF TGCGCCAGCAAGTTAACGAGCGTTACAGATACGCAGTATTTT
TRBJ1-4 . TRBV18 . CASSPNRDGKLFF TGTGCCAGCTCACCAAACAGGGACGGGAAACTGTTTTTT
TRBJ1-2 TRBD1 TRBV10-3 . CAISEGGQGSGYTF TGTGCCATCAGTGAGGGGGGACAGGGAAGTGGCTACACCTTC
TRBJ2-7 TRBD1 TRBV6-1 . CASSERRTGFHEQYF TGTGCCAGCAGTGAAAGACGGACAGGGTTTCACGAGCAGTACTTC
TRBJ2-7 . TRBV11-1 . CASSRDTSYEQYF TGTGCCAGCAGCCGAGACACCTCCTACGAGCAGTACTTC
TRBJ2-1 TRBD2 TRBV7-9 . CASSTAGGYSYNEQFF TGTGCCAGCAGCACCGCGGGGGGTTACTCCTACAATGAGCAGTTCTTC
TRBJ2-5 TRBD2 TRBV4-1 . CASASTLAGASYQETQYF TGCGCCAGCGCAAGTACTCTAGCGGGGGCTTCGTACCAAGAGACCCAGTACTTC